The 20 T cell receptor beta chains given below trace back to one sample, sequenced in a study of T cell responses to AZD1222 COVID-19 vaccine (dated by TCRdb to the early 2020s). Reading the label with the study, this specimen's time point is: about 28 days (+/-7) after the second vaccine dose. Receptors were amplified or captured by the immunoSEQ multiplex PCR assay. Here the immuneACCESS table is served through TCRdb, limited to in-frame sequences with V and J called. Missing clones are a known gap in these copies; in checked studies unresolved V genes cover under half, and the rest lacks a known reason. This sample lists roughly 150,000 clones; 91% were detected once. The ten top clones hold roughly 1.2% of the sample. The sequencing used peripheral blood, collected 28 days after the second AZD1222 dose. These receptors were collected from an adult who received the AZD1222 COVID-19 vaccine.

The chain joins TRBV27 to TRBJ1-1, with 7 bases lining up with TRBD1. Trimming took 3 bases from V and 4 from J; bases not matched to a gene: 11. The CDR3 spans 16 residues. The V gene's germline CDR1 is MNHEY and CDR2 SMNVEV (reference sequence). CDR3 loop: CASSFIPDRWGTEAFF. CDR3 DNA sequence: TGTGCCAGCAGTTTCATACCGGACAGGTGGGGCACTGAAGCTTTCTTT.

This rearrangement joins TRBV4-1 to TRBJ1-1; D is unclear. The V gene's germline CDR1 is MGHRA and CDR2 YSYEKL. This CDR3 is 12 amino acids long. Between the trimmed V and J ends, which lost 2 bases and 1 base, there was a span of 2 bases. The CDR3 DNA reads TGCGCCAGCAGCCAAAAGAACACTGAAGCTTTCTTT. This encodes CASSQKNTEAFF.

The CDR3 region is CASSVQTSLNTGELFF. CDR3 DNA: TGTGCCAGCAGCGTCCAGACTAGTTTGAACACCGGGGAGCTGTTTTTT. V gene TRBV9 combines with J gene TRBJ2-2; D may be TRBD2 (6 bases). Trimming left V 2 bases short and J 1 base short, with 12 bases between. This CDR3 contains 16 residues. The germline gives CDR1 SGDLS, CDR2 YYNGEE.

V and J are TRBV7-2 and TRBJ2-3; 9 bases are a match to TRBD2. This CDR3 is 17 amino acids long. The germline gives CDR1 SGHTA, CDR2 FQGNSA. V was clipped by 1 base and J by 0 bases; unmatched bases: 5. The CDR3, as DNA: TGTGCCAGCAGCTTAGTTTTCCTAGCGGGGAGCACAGATACGCAGTATTTT. The encoded protein is CASSLVFLAGSTDTQYF.

This sequence joins TRBV20-1 and TRBJ1-1, with no clear D. This CDR3 is 9 amino acids long. Germline values: CDR1 DFQATT, CDR2 SNEGSKA (reference sequence). The V end lost 3 bases, the J end lost 8 bases, and 4 bases lay between the germline ends. CDR3 nucleotide sequence: TGCAGTGCTAGCCCCGAAGCTTTCTTT. It is translated as CSASPEAFF.

This chain uses TRBV23-1 with TRBJ1-5; unclear D gene. TRBV23-1 is filed as an ORF, its function uncertain. The ends were cut back, 9 bases at V and 4 bases at J, with 4 bases in the middle. This CDR3 comprises 10 residues. CDR3 in DNA: TGCGCCAGGGGAAATCAGCCCCAGCATTTT. This translates into CARGNQPQHF.

The V and J genes are TRBV6-1 and TRBJ1-5, with a possible D match to TRBD1 (6 bases). Germline V lookup: CDR1 MNHNS, CDR2 SASEGT. This CDR3 has 17 amino acids. Trimming removed 2 bases at V and 0 bases at J, with 14 bases between. CDR3 nucleotides: TGTGCCAGCAGTGAATTCCCCAGGGGAACTAGCAATCAGCCCCAGCATTTT. Its translation is CASSEFPRGTSNQPQHF.

This clone was picked up a small number of times. The chain couples TRBV28 to TRBJ1-2; no clear D. Germline V gene data show CDR1 as MDHEN and CDR2 as SYDVKM. The CDR3 consists of 12 residues. Deletions cut 0 bases from V and 8 bases from J, with 7 bases between. The chain's CDR3 is CASSLWEMGYTF. In DNA form, the CDR3 reads TGTGCCAGCAGTTTATGGGAAATGGGCTACACCTTC.

The V gene is TRBV28, the J gene TRBJ1-6; a possible D gene is TRBD1 (5 bases). The V gene's germline CDR1 is MDHEN and CDR2 SYDVKM. V was cut by 5 bases and J by 14 bases, with 10 bases left in between. The CDR3 is 11 amino acids. The CDR3 here is CASSLGGALHF. The CDR3 nucleotides are TGTGCCAGCAGTCTGGGGGGGGCCCTCCACTTT. Full variable domain (rest looked up from reference TRBV28 and TRBJ1-6): DVKVTQSSRYLVKRTGEKVFLECVQDMDHENMFWYRQDPGLGLRLIYFSYDVKMKEKGDIPEGYSVSREKKERFSLILESASTNQTSMYLCASSLGGALHFGNGTRLTVT.

The V and J genes are TRBV6-5 and TRBJ2-3; a weak D match, TRBD2 (6 bases). This CDR3 has 14 amino acids. In germline, CDR1 is MNHEY, CDR2 SVGAGI. Trimming took off 6 bases at V and 2 bases at J, with 12 bases between the two ends. CDR3 nucleotides: TGTGCCAGCAGAAACGGACTACCCACAGATACGCAGTATTTT. Its translation: CASRNGLPTDTQYF.

V usage is TRBV5-1 and J usage is TRBJ1-2; 8 positions match TRBD1. Trimming cost V 5 bases and J 6 bases; bases outside gene matches: 3. The CDR3 spans 12 residues. Germline assignment: CDR1 SGHRS and CDR2 YFSETQ. CDR3 bases: TGCGCCAGCAGTTCAGGGGGCCATGGCTACACCTTC. Residues: CASSSGGHGYTF.

This clone was recorded only once. The genes are TRBV5-5 and TRBJ2-1, with D perhaps given as TRBD1 or TRBD2 (5 bases each). Germline V lookup: CDR1 SGHKS, CDR2 YYEKEE (reference sequence). Trimming shortened V by 0 bases and J by 2 bases, and 12 bases separated the two germline ends. CDR3 length: 16 residues. CDR3 amino acids: CASSLEPGRTYNEQFF. CDR3 nucleotides: TGTGCCAGCAGCTTGGAACCGGGGCGTACCTACAATGAGCAGTTCTTC.

The CDR3 DNA sequence: TGTGCCAGCAGCGTGAGCGTCTATGGCTACACCTTC. Its translation: CASSVSVYGYTF. The chain is built from TRBV2 and TRBJ1-2, with D hard to call. The CDR3 has 12 residues. Germline V CDR1 and CDR2: SNHLY, FYNNEI. Deletions cut 6 bases from V and 4 bases from J, with 9 bases between.

The gene calls are TRBV27 and TRBJ2-7; possibly TRBD2 for D (6 bases). CDR1 and CDR2 from the germline V gene are MNHEY and SMNVEV (reference sequence). The CDR3 covers 13 residues. Trimming removed 6 bases at V and 3 bases at J, with 12 bases between. The CDR3, as DNA: TGTGCCAGCAGCCGGGACTTCCTCTACGAGCAGTACTTC. It is translated as CASSRDFLYEQYF.

This chain uses TRBV6-5 with TRBJ1-1; a weak D match, TRBD1 (5 bases). Germline CDR1 and CDR2: MNHEY and SVGAGI. This CDR3 has 13 amino acids. The V end was cut by 6 bases, the J end by 7 bases, with 15 bases between. This chain's CDR3 is CASRPDRGREAFF. CDR3 sequence (DNA): TGTGCCAGCAGGCCCGACAGAGGTCGTGAAGCTTTCTTT.

This clone appeared a few times. The chain has TRBV19 and TRBJ1-5, with D perhaps TRBD1 (5 bases). This CDR3 comprises 15 residues. Deletions cut 9 bases from V and 6 bases from J, with 21 bases between. Germline assignment: CDR1 LNHDA and CDR2 SQIVND (reference sequence). The CDR3 is CASLPGSGSSQPQHF. The CDR3 DNA reads TGTGCCAGCCTCCCGGGCTCAGGGAGTAGTCAGCCCCAGCATTTT.

This clone was counted a few times. The chain recombines TRBV4-3 with TRBJ2-1; D might be TRBD2 (5 bases). From germline, CDR1 is LGHNA and CDR2 YSLEER. The V and J ends lost 1 base and 7 bases respectively, with 11 bases between them. The CDR3 totals 14 residues. CDR3: CASSQGGNWNEQFF. DNA of the CDR3: TGCGCCAGCAGCCAAGGAGGGAATTGGAATGAGCAGTTCTTC.

J is TRBJ1-6 and V is TRBV7-9; D remains unclear. CDR1 is SEHNR and CDR2 is FQNEAQ in the germline V gene (reference sequence). The CDR3 covers 16 residues. Trimming took off 0 bases at V and 0 bases at J, with 6 bases between the two ends. Written as DNA, the CDR3 is TGTGCCAGCAGCTTAGCCAGAAGCTCCTATAATTCACCCCTCCACTTT. Translated, it gives CASSLARSSYNSPLHF.

This clone occurred a few times. This chain uses TRBV25-1 with TRBJ1-6; 7 bases agree with TRBD1. V lost 6 bases, J lost 6 bases, and 11 bases stayed unmatched. CDR3 length equals 16 residues. Germline V CDR1 and CDR2: MGHDK, SYGVNS. The CDR3: CASRPSRTGGNSPLHF. CDR3 nucleotide sequence: TGTGCCAGCAGACCCAGCCGGACAGGCGGTAATTCACCCCTCCACTTT.

J is TRBJ1-4 and V is TRBV18; 8 nucleotides line up with TRBD1. V lost 6 bases to trimming and J lost 10 bases; unmatched junction nucleotides: 16. Germline values: CDR1 KGHSH, CDR2 LQKENI. The CDR3 has 16 residues. CDR3 sequence: CASSATGDRIEGKLFF. In DNA form, the CDR3 reads TGTGCCAGCTCCGCCACGGGGGACAGGATAGAAGGAAAACTGTTTTTT. Variable domain in full (rest from reference TRBV18 and TRBJ1-4): NAGVMQNPRHLVRRRGQEARLRCSPMKGHSHVYWYRQLPEEGLKFMVYLQKENIIDESGMPKERFSAEFPKEGPSILRIQQVVRGDSAAYFCASSATGDRIEGKLFFGSGTQLSVL.